This entry concerns a single T cell receptor beta chain. Its antigen is currently unknown. The sample originates from a study of T cells in Graves' hyperthyroidism and ophthalmopathy. Study as a whole: Peripheral blood was secured at the point of initial diagnosis, before any treatment.

Findings and caveats of the study: Ophthalmopathy onset followed model prediction by a median about 6.5 months.

V lost 3 bases and J lost 4, with 15 bases in between. The CDR3 runs to 14 residues. CDR1 and CDR2 (germline): SQVTM, ANQGSEA. It was RNA transcripts that yielded the amplified TCR beta CDR3 regions. Primed by the HTBI set, a first-round RT-PCR was run on the TCR CDR3. MiXCR, run by TCRdb on the multiplex PCR reads, gives a single entry per CDR3 protein. Among about 420,000 distinct CDR3 sequences, about a sixth were seen once, and the ten largest hold around an eighth. Material for sequencing was blood. The sequence was obtained from a woman aged 18-29 years with Graves' hyperthyroidism. V usage is TRBV29-1 and J usage is TRBJ1-1, with D hard to call. This chain's CDR3 is CSVETIGFFTEAFF. Here the CDR3 DNA reads TGCAGCGTTGAGACAATTGGATTTTTCACTGAAGCTTTCTTT.